The entry that follows covers one T cell receptor beta chain sequence. Which antigen it targets is not known. Its ends do not fully match the called genes, so a read error is possible. The data originate from a study of OX40 agonist ivuxolimab in advanced cancers. About the study as a whole: Ivuxolimab was a fully human IgG2 agonistic monoclonal antibody targeting the costimulatory receptor OX40 (CD134). In the dose-escalation cohort, around four fifths of patients were male, and the mean age was approximately 60 years, with a range of about 20 to 79. Partial responses occurred in three dose-escalation patients, of whom one had hepatocellular carcinoma and two had cutaneous melanoma. Intravenous ivuxolimab was administered to patients every 2 weeks at six dose levels: 0.01, 0.1, 0.3, 1.5, 3 and 10 mg/kg. Among the approximately 54 dose-escalation patients, around 19 had hepatocellular carcinoma, 15 or so melanoma, 9 renal cell carcinoma and 9 head and neck cancer. The point of sequencing TCRbeta in the periphery was to test whether ivuxolimab changed TCR sequence diversity and drove clonal T-cell expansion. The paper describes the monotherapy dose-escalation part (N ≈ 50 patients) of the phase I trial of ivuxolimab. Prior anti-PD-1, anti-PD-L1 or anti-CTLA-4 therapy was permitted, and checkpoint inhibitors had been received by around 39% of dose-escalation patients.

The CDR3 goes from the cysteine to the phenylalanine over 15 residues. Only CDR3 DNA remains: 45 bases, in frame from the first base. CDR1 is given as SSHAT and CDR2 as FNYEAQ, both from the germline V gene (reference sequence). Study-wide conclusions, independent of this receptor: Partial responders in the 0.1-3.0 mg/kg groups had among the lowest normalized peripheral clonal expansion, especially among CD8+ T cells. On average, CD8+ T cells showed more expanded clones than CD4+ T cells after ivuxolimab. At doses from 0.1 to 3.0 mg/kg, clonal expansion was seen in both CD4+ and CD8+ blood T cells between baseline and week 6. Low levels of normalized T-cell clonal expansion were also shown by some nonresponding patients. Which antigens the clonally expanded peripheral T cells were specific for was not determined.

The trial excluded patients who had a history of autoimmune disease or were on systemic immunosuppression. Peripheral blood for TCR sequencing was drawn from every dose cohort at baseline, at cycle 4 day 1 and at cycle 7 day 1. The samples were taken from a phase I, first-in-human, multicenter, open-label dose-escalation trial of ivuxolimab. Adults with locally advanced or metastatic melanoma, renal cell carcinoma, hepatocellular carcinoma or head and neck squamous cell carcinoma were enrolled in the trial. Before TCR sequencing, CD4+ and CD8+ T cells were separately sorted from peripheral blood. Genomic DNA was isolated from the sorted cells so that the TCRbeta CDR3 region could be sequenced. The immunoSEQ Assay was used to sequence the TCRbeta CDR3 regions. TCRdb retrieved this table from immuneACCESS and kept in-frame rearrangements only. Not all clones are present; in checked studies, unresolved V genes account for under half, and no reason is known for the remainder. The sample records fewer than 80,000 clones, approximately 84% of which are singletons. The ten largest clones take up approximately 9.4% of the sample.

This clonotype was sampled from an adult with an advanced solid tumor such as melanoma, head and neck, liver or kidney cancer. Sequences were derived from CD4+ or CD8+ T cells sorted from blood, sampled in a trial of the OX40 agonist ivuxolimab. This sequence uses TRBV7-7 and TRBJ2-5; the D gene cannot be resolved beyond TRBD1 or TRBD2, each matching 5 bases. The CDR3 is CASSLFGTDKETQYF. The DNA sequence is as follows: TGTGCTAGCAGCTTATTCGGGACGGACAAAGAGACCCAGTACTTC.